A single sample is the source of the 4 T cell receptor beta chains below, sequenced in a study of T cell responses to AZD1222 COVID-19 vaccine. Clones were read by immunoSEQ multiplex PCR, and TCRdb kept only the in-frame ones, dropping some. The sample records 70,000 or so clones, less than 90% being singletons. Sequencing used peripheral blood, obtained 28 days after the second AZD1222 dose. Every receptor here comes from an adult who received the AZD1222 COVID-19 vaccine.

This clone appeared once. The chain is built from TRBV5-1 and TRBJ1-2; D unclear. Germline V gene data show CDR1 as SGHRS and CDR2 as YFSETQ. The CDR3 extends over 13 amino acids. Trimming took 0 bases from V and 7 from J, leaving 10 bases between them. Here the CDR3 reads CASSLGNRGGYTF. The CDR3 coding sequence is TGCGCCAGCAGCTTGGGAAATCGGGGTGGCTACACCTTC.

CDR3 protein: CASSSWTSRDTQYF. CDR3 in DNA: TGTGCCAGCAGCTCGTGGACTAGCCGGGATACGCAGTATTTT. The rearrangement links TRBV7-9 to TRBJ2-3; TRBD2 agrees at 8 bases. CDR3 length: 14 residues. The trim removed 4 bases at V and 6 bases at J, leaving 6 bases unmatched. Germline CDR1 SEHNR, CDR2 FQNEAQ (reference sequence).

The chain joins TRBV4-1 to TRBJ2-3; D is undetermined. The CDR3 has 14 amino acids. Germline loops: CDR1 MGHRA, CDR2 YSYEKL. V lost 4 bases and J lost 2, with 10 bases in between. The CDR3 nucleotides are TGCGCCAGCAGCCTGGCGACTCCCACAGATACGCAGTATTTT. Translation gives CASSLATPTDTQYF.

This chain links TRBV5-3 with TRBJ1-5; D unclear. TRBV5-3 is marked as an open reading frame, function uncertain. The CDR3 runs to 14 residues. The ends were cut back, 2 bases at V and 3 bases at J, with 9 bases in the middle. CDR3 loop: CARSFAGANQPQHF. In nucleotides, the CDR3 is TGTGCCAGAAGCTTTGCCGGTGCCAATCAGCCCCAGCATTTT.